These 25 T cell receptor beta chains came from one sample sequenced in a study of T cell repertoires in cytomegalovirus infection. TCRdb reprocessed the reads with MiXCR, giving one entry per CDR3 protein. The sample yields about 740,000 distinct CDR3 sequences, 35% to 45% seen once. Sequencing was done on a sample of PBMCs. These receptors all stem from a human donor in good health (CMV status not recorded). Some clones in this sample may be carry-over from other donors' samples.

This clonotype appeared a few times. The gene calls are TRBV7-9 and TRBJ2-3; D perhaps matches TRBD1 (6 bases). Trimming took 3 bases from V and 2 from J, leaving 12 bases between them. The CDR3 length is 15 residues. Germline CDR1 and CDR2: SEHNR and FQNEAQ (reference sequence). CDR3 in DNA: TGTGCCAGCAGCTTCACCACAGGGATCACAGATACGCAGTATTTT. Protein sequence: CASSFTTGITDTQYF.

As to this clonotype: This could be a read error, since a much larger clone is one nucleotide away. The chain carries TRBV28 and TRBJ2-5; tentatively, D is TRBD2 (6 bases). Deletions cut 6 bases from V and 7 bases from J, with 18 bases between. The length of the CDR3 is 14 residues. Germline V gene sequence: CDR1 MDHEN, CDR2 SYDVKM. CDR3 region: CASSRSGERATQYF. The DNA of the CDR3 is TGTGCCAGCAGCCGATCGGGGGAGCGAGCGACCCAGTACTTC.

The chain has TRBV5-4 and TRBJ1-1; 7 bases are a match to TRBD1. Per the germline V gene, CDR1 is SGHNT and CDR2 is YYREEE (reference sequence). The CDR3 is 16 residues long. J gave up 0 bases and V 2 bases, and 7 bases lay outside the gene matches. The CDR3 reads CASSFGGDSLNTEAFF. The CDR3 bases are TGTGCCAGCAGCTTCGGTGGGGACAGCCTGAACACTGAAGCTTTCTTT.

This clonotype has only a few counts. This chain links TRBV27 with TRBJ1-5; D might be TRBD1 (6 bases). Trimming took off 3 bases at V and 3 bases at J, with 9 bases between the two ends. The CDR3 is 14 residues long. Germline CDR1 reads MNHEY; CDR2 reads SMNVEV (reference sequence). The DNA for the CDR3 is TGTGCCAGCAGTTTTCAGGGACACAATCAGCCCCAGCATTTT. This codes for CASSFQGHNQPQHF.

Worth noting for this clonotype: This could be a read error, since a much larger clone is one nucleotide away. This chain connects TRBV7-1 to TRBJ2-1; 7 bases map to TRBD2. TRBV7-1 is filed as an ORF, its function uncertain. The CDR3 loop spans 16 amino acids. DNA for the CDR3: TGTGCCAGCAGTCCCCGAGCGGGACCCTCCTACAATGAGAAGTTCTTC. This gives the protein CASSPRAGPSYNEKFF.

In this sample, this clonotype turned up a few times. The chain joins TRBV6-6 to TRBJ1-5; D unclear. The CDR3 runs 14 residues. V was trimmed by 5 bases and J by 6 bases, leaving 14 bases between them. Germline V gene data show CDR1 as MNHNY and CDR2 as SVGAGI (reference sequence). Here the CDR3 reads CASSESGAGQPQHF. DNA for the CDR3: TGTGCCAGCAGTGAATCGGGTGCGGGTCAGCCCCAGCATTTT.

The chain joins TRBV7-3 to TRBJ2-1, with D possibly being TRBD2 (5 bases). V gave up 3 bases and J gave up 0 bases, with 12 bases separating them. The germline gives CDR1 SGHTA, CDR2 FQGTGA. The CDR3 sequence is 16 residues long. CDR3 sequence: CASSFKRPSSYNEQFF. The CDR3 DNA reads TGTGCCAGCAGCTTTAAGCGGCCGAGCTCCTACAATGAGCAGTTCTTC.

CDR3: CASNSRTGANYGYTF. CDR3 bases: TGTGCCAGCAATTCCCGGACGGGTGCTAACTATGGCTACACCTTC. This chain connects TRBV12-3 or TRBV12-4 to TRBJ1-2, with D unclear. V gave up 7 bases and J gave up 0 bases, with 15 bases separating them. CDR3 length equals 15 residues.

V and J are TRBV6-1 and TRBJ1-6, with D possibly TRBD1 on 5 matching bases. V was trimmed by 5 bases and J by 5 bases, leaving 10 bases between them. The CDR3 extends over 14 amino acids. The germline CDR1 and CDR2 sequences are MNHNS and SASEGT. CDR3 in amino acids: CASSNGANNSPLHF. CDR3 nucleotide sequence: TGTGCCAGCAGTAACGGGGCGAATAATTCACCCCTCCACTTT.

Worth noting for this clonotype: As the CDR3 is not closed by the conserved phenylalanine or tryptophan, this likely results from a read error. The genes are TRBV5-4 and TRBJ2-6; D is ambiguous. V was clipped by 2 bases and J by 4 bases, with 7 bases between them. Germline assignment: CDR1 SGHNT and CDR2 YYREEE (reference sequence). CDR3 length: 14 amino acids. The CDR3 nucleotides read TGTGCCAGCAGCTTAGCTCCCGGGGCCAACGTCCTGACTTTA. Translating it yields CASSLAPGANVLTL.

The rearrangement joins TRBV20-1 to TRBJ1-5, with 9 bases identical to TRBD1. The V segment lost 5 bases and the J segment 0 bases; nucleotides outside the gene matches: 8. Germline V gene data show CDR1 as DFQATT and CDR2 as SNEGSKA (reference sequence). The CDR3 loop spans 16 amino acids. In nucleotides, the CDR3 is TGCAGTGCTCGCGAGCTGACAGGGGGTAGCAATCAGCCCCAGCATTTT. Protein product: CSARELTGGSNQPQHF.

Worth noting for this clonotype: A much bigger clone sits one base away, suggesting this may be a read error. The V gene is TRBV7-2, the J gene TRBJ1-2, with a possible D match to TRBD1 (6 bases). V was pared by 1 base and J by 5 bases, with 11 bases between. This CDR3 region has 14 residues. Per the germline V gene, CDR1 is SGHTA and CDR2 is FQGNSA. The CDR3: CASSLVRTVYGYTF. The CDR3 coding sequence is TGTGCCAGCAGCTTAGTACGGACAGTGTATGGCTACACCTTC.

The chain uses TRBV10-1 and TRBJ2-3, with D maybe TRBD2 (5 bases). Trimming took off 9 bases at V and 2 bases at J, with 15 bases between the two ends. The CDR3 runs 14 residues. Germline CDR1 and CDR2: WNHNN and SYGVQD (reference sequence). The DNA of the CDR3 is TGCGCCAGGAATGGACTGATTATCACAGATACGCAGTATTTT. The encoded protein is CARNGLIITDTQYF.

Many counts were recorded for this clonotype. J is TRBJ2-1 and V is TRBV24-1; D gene ambiguous. The CDR3 is 13 amino acids. Trimming removed 1 base at V and 4 bases at J, with 4 bases between. CDR1 KGHDR and CDR2 SFDVKD come from the germline V gene. The CDR3 is CATSDFRYNEQFF. CDR3 in DNA: TGTGCCACCAGTGATTTTAGGTACAATGAGCAGTTCTTC.

This clonotype was seen a handful of times. V and J are TRBV4-1 and TRBJ2-2; 8 bases are shared with TRBD2. The CDR3 has 18 residues. Germline lookup yields CDR1 MGHRA and CDR2 YSYEKL. V trimming: 0 bases; J trimming: 4 bases; junction bases outside the gene matches: 10. The CDR3 sequence: CASSQDPSGSYVTGELFF. CDR3 nucleotides: TGCGCCAGCAGCCAAGATCCGAGCGGGAGTTATGTCACCGGGGAGCTGTTTTTT.

This clonotype was detected a few times. The V and J genes are TRBV7-2 and TRBJ2-1; 8 nucleotides line up with TRBD1. The CDR3 is 16 residues long. J gave up 6 bases and V 2 bases, and 9 bases lay outside the gene matches. Germline V CDR1 and CDR2: SGHTA, FQGNSA. The DNA for the CDR3 is TGTGCCAGCAGCTTACCGGACAGGGCTGTAGGCAATGAGCAGTTCTTC. It specifies CASSLPDRAVGNEQFF.

The CDR3 reads CASSFLGQRTDTQYF. CDR3 DNA sequence: TGTGCCAGCAGTTTTCTGGGTCAGCGCACAGATACGCAGTATTTT. The chain joins TRBV28 to TRBJ2-3, with D hard to call. There are 15 residues in the CDR3. Germline V lookup: CDR1 MDHEN, CDR2 SYDVKM. The ends were cut back, 3 bases at V and 1 base at J, with 11 bases in the middle.

This clonotype was picked up one time. The DNA for the CDR3 is TGCGCCAGCAGTCAAAGGTTTACGTGGACTCGGGTCGACACCGGGGAGCTGTTTTTT. The encoded protein is CASSQRFTWTRVDTGELFF. V usage is TRBV23-1 and J usage is TRBJ2-2, with D perhaps matching TRBD2 (5 bases). TRBV23-1 is an ORF for which the function is uncertain. This CDR3 spans 19 amino acids. Deletions cut 2 bases from V and 3 bases from J, with 22 bases between.

This clonotype was seen a few times. This chain uses TRBV4-1 with TRBJ1-5, with 7 positions matching TRBD1. Germline V lookup: CDR1 MGHRA, CDR2 YSYEKL. V dropped 1 base and J dropped 3; count of bases not matched to a gene: 3. The CDR3 is 15 residues long. The CDR3 DNA reads as TGCGCCAGCAGCCAAGGGGGACAGCTCAATCAGCCCCAGCATTTT. Residues: CASSQGGQLNQPQHF.

V gene TRBV12-3 or TRBV12-4 combines with J gene TRBJ1-2, with a possible D match to TRBD1 (5 bases). The CDR3 totals 12 residues. V gave up 6 bases and J gave up 8 bases, with 13 bases separating them. The CDR3 bases are TGTGCCAGCAGCCCCGGGACCTGGGGCTACACCTTC. It yields the protein CASSPGTWGYTF.

Regarding this clonotype: Sequence at one end of the junction differs from germline and may be a read error. The chain combines TRBV7-7 with TRBJ1-1; 8 bases align to TRBD1. The germline V gene has CDR1 SSHAT and CDR2 FNYEAQ (reference sequence). CDR3 length equals 17 residues. The DNA of the CDR3 is TGTGCTAGCAGCTTAGACGAGGGCGGGACAGGGAACACTGAAGCTTTCTTT. Protein product: CASSLDEGGTGNTEAFF.

The rearrangement joins TRBV6-1 to TRBJ2-7; 8 bases align to TRBD2. The CDR3 totals 15 residues. V shed 7 bases and J 4 bases; nucleotides not matched to a gene: 12. The germline CDR1 and CDR2 sequences are MNHNS and SASEGT. The CDR3 is CASTEFSGVGYEQYF. Here the CDR3 DNA reads TGTGCCAGCACGGAATTTAGCGGGGTAGGGTACGAGCAGTACTTC.

This sequence joins TRBV6-6 and TRBJ2-5, with D perhaps TRBD1 (5 bases). CDR1 and CDR2 from the germline V gene are MNHNY and SVGAGI (reference sequence). CDR3 size: 11 residues. The germline V and J ends were trimmed by 8 bases and 2 bases, with 6 bases remaining between them. The CDR3 nucleotides read TGTGCCAGCGGGGCTCAAGAGACCCAGTACTTC. Protein sequence: CASGAQETQYF.

This clonotype was picked up a small number of times. The chain employs TRBV6-6 and TRBJ2-5; D perhaps matches TRBD2 (6 bases). V was pared by 11 bases and J by 3 bases, with 13 bases between. Germline CDR1 MNHNY, CDR2 SVGAGI (reference sequence). The CDR3 loop spans 12 amino acids. CDR3 amino acids: CASRRGEETQYF. In DNA form, the CDR3 reads TGTGCCTCCCGGAGGGGCGAAGAGACCCAGTACTTC.

The rearrangement joins TRBV29-1 to TRBJ2-7, with TRBD1 identical over 10 bases. The germline CDR1 and CDR2 sequences are SQVTM and ANQGSEA. V dropped 8 bases and J dropped 5; count of bases not matched to a gene: 6. This CDR3 region has 12 residues. The CDR3 loop reads CSYRTGGDEQYF. CDR3 coding DNA: TGCAGCTACCGGACAGGGGGAGACGAGCAGTACTTC.